These 14 T cell receptor beta chains were all obtained from the same sample, sequenced in a study of cytomegalovirus exposure and HLA in healthy donors. In the PCR, 60 Vbeta and 13 Jbeta primers were used. The protocol was immunoSEQ multiplex PCR, while the TCRdb copy is restricted to in-frame clones and leaves out a portion. The table has 150,000 to 200,000 clones, roughly 77% seen once. The sequencing input was PBMCs. The origin of the receptors is a woman aged 40 to 55 in good health and CMV-seropositive.

This chain connects TRBV27 to TRBJ2-6, with D unresolved. Germline lookup yields CDR1 MNHEY and CDR2 SMNVEV (reference sequence). This CDR3 is 15 amino acids long. Trimming stripped 5 bases from V and 0 bases from J, with 8 bases between. This CDR3 is CASSPGFSGANVLTF. In DNA form, the CDR3 reads TGTGCCAGCAGTCCCGGGTTCTCTGGGGCCAACGTCCTGACTTTC.

This clone has more than one count but fewer than ten. J is TRBJ2-2 and V is TRBV6-4; D is possibly TRBD2 (6 bases). The CDR3 totals 16 residues. Trimming took off 8 bases at V and 0 bases at J, with 16 bases between the two ends. CDR1 MRHNA and CDR2 SNTAGT come from the germline V gene. CDR3 protein: CASVNWRGANTGELFF. The CDR3 coding sequence is TGTGCCAGCGTCAATTGGAGGGGCGCGAACACCGGGGAGCTGTTTTTT.

This clone has just one count. The junction does not match germline at one end; this may be a read error. The V gene is TRBV6-1, the J gene TRBJ2-5; TRBD2 matches 7 bases. CDR3 length: 17 residues. Germline V gene data show CDR1 as MNHNS and CDR2 as SASEGT. The CDR3 bases are TGTGCCAGCAGTGAGAATCTAAACGGGGGGTGTCAAGAGGCCCAGTACTTC. This encodes CASSENLNGGCQEAQYF.

The gene calls are TRBV7-2 and TRBJ2-7; D gene unclear. V dropped 5 bases and J dropped 4 bases, with 6 bases sitting between them. Germline values: CDR1 SGHTA, CDR2 FQGNSA. The CDR3 has 11 residues. CDR3 in DNA: TGTGCCAGCAGCCAGAGGTACGAGCAGTACTTC. This gives the protein CASSQRYEQYF.

This clone was seen only a few times. CDR3: CASSRDTDTQYF. The CDR3 nucleotides are TGTGCCAGCAGCAGAGACACAGATACGCAGTATTTT. The chain combines TRBV9 with TRBJ2-3; no definite D call. Germline CDR1 SGDLS, CDR2 YYNGEE. V lost 4 bases and J lost 2, with 5 bases in between. The CDR3 is made up of 12 amino acids.

The rearrangement joins TRBV7-2 to TRBJ2-3, with TRBD2 as a possible D gene (7 bases). Germline lookup yields CDR1 SGHTA and CDR2 FQGNSA. The CDR3 is made up of 15 amino acids. The V gene lost 3 bases and the J gene lost 3 bases, with 13 bases spanning the gap. CDR3 amino acids: CASSFGGPATDTQYF. The DNA of the CDR3 is TGTGCCAGCAGCTTCGGGGGGCCGGCTACAGATACGCAGTATTTT.

V gene TRBV4-3 combines with J gene TRBJ1-3, with D unclear. The CDR3 loop spans 15 amino acids. Germline V CDR1 and CDR2: LGHNA, YSLEER. V gave up 0 bases and J gave up 0 bases, with 6 bases separating them. In DNA form, the CDR3 reads TGCGCCAGCAGCCAAGATGGAGGCTCTGGAAACACCATATATTTT. The encoded protein is CASSQDGGSGNTIYF.

The V call is TRBV2, the J call TRBJ1-4, with 12 bases fitting TRBD1. CDR1 is SNHLY, CDR2 FYNNEI, per germline. Trimming cost V 7 bases and J 8 bases; bases outside gene matches: 11. The CDR3 loop spans 16 amino acids. The CDR3 loop is CASISGTGGADEKLFF. DNA for the CDR3: TGTGCCAGCATTTCCGGGACAGGGGGCGCAGACGAAAAACTGTTTTTT.

Concerning this clone: At one end, the junction sequence differs from germline, possibly due to a read error. The sample has other DNA sequences that encode this CDR3 too. V is TRBV10-2 and J is TRBJ2-2; 12 bases agree with TRBD2. Germline CDR1 is WSHSY and CDR2 is SAAADI. The CDR3 runs to 15 residues. In nucleotides, the CDR3 is TGCGCCAGCAGTGAGGGACTAGCGGGACCCGGGGAACTGTTTTTT. Translated, it gives CASSEGLAGPGELFF.

V usage is TRBV7-9 and J usage is TRBJ1-1; 10 positions match TRBD1. Germline loops: CDR1 SEHNR, CDR2 FQNEAQ (reference sequence). Losses at the gene ends were 5 bases for V and 6 bases for J; bases not matched to a gene: 9. The CDR3 runs 15 residues. CDR3 sequence reads: CASSPEGQGFSEAFF. The CDR3 nucleotides read TGTGCCAGCAGCCCAGAGGGACAGGGGTTCTCTGAAGCTTTCTTT.

The chain carries TRBV7-2 and TRBJ1-1; D is unresolved. Between the trimmed V and J ends, which lost 5 bases and 1 base, there was a span of 5 bases. CDR1 and CDR2 from the germline V gene are SGHTA and FQGNSA. The CDR3 is made up of 12 amino acids. The CDR3 loop is CASSPRNTEAFF. The DNA for the CDR3 is TGTGCCAGCAGCCCCCGGAACACTGAAGCTTTCTTT.

The chain links TRBV29-1 to TRBJ1-5; 7 bases line up with TRBD1. Germline trimming cut 3 bases from V and 5 bases from J; bases unmatched to any gene: 7. The CDR3 length is 14 residues. Germline CDR1 is SQVTM and CDR2 is ANQGSEA. The chain's CDR3 is CSVEWDSGHQPQHF. The CDR3 DNA follows: TGCAGCGTTGAGTGGGACAGCGGGCATCAGCCCCAGCATTTT.

J is TRBJ2-1 and V is TRBV27; TRBD2 might be the D (6 bases). V lost 5 bases and J lost 10, with 15 bases in between. Germline CDR1 is MNHEY and CDR2 is SMNVEV (reference sequence). The CDR3 covers 13 residues. DNA for the CDR3: TGTGCCAGCAGTCTAACGGGGGTAAGGGAGCAGTTCTTC. It encodes CASSLTGVREQFF.

The chain uses TRBV2 and TRBJ1-2; TRBD1 might be the D (5 bases). Germline CDR1 and CDR2: SNHLY and FYNNEI. The CDR3 length is 14 residues. Trimming took off 4 bases at V and 4 bases at J, with 13 bases between the two ends. The CDR3 reads CASSVGGTFYGYTF. CDR3 DNA: TGTGCCAGCAGTGTCGGGGGAACATTCTATGGCTACACCTTC.